A selection of T cell receptor beta chains follows, all from one sample in a study of STAT5B mutations in CD4+ large granular lymphocyte leukemia. The table came from immunoSEQ multiplex PCR; TCRdb's copy has only in-frame clones and leaves some out. The sample consists of about 45,000 clones, approximately 86% of them appearing once. Sequencing used CD4+ T cells from blood buffy coats. The receptors originated from a human donor in good health. CDR3s include the opening cysteine and the closing phenylalanine or tryptophan. Each record gives: CDR3 protein, CDR3 DNA, J gene, clone size, D gene, V gene. The D gene is left open where the match is weak. Size is omitted from some rows. Given values are once, few, many or a class for expanded clones.

CDR3aa: CSVSGGDGNTEAFF
CDR3nt: TGCAGCGTCTCAGGAGGGGACGGGAACACTGAAGCTTTCTTT
j_gene: TRBJ1-1
abundance: NA
d_gene: NA
v_gene: TRBV29-1

CDR3aa: CASSLVGGPNNEQFF
CDR3nt: TGTGCCAGCAGCTTAGTTGGCGGCCCGAACAATGAGCAGTTCTTC
j_gene: TRBJ2-1
abundance: NA
d_gene: NA
v_gene: TRBV7-3

CDR3aa: CAWTGVLAGPYEQYF
CDR3nt: TGTGCCTGGACAGGCGTGCTAGCGGGCCCTTACGAGCAGTACTTC
j_gene: TRBJ2-7
abundance: NA
d_gene: TRBD2
v_gene: TRBV30

CDR3aa: CASSSFFYGYTF
CDR3nt: TGTGCCAGCAGTTCCTTTTTCTATGGCTACACCTTC
j_gene: TRBJ1-2
abundance: NA
d_gene: NA
v_gene: TRBV6-5

CDR3aa: CASSNREESSPQHF
CDR3nt: TGTGCCTCCTCCAATCGGGAGGAATCCAGCCCCCAGCATTTT
j_gene: TRBJ1-5
abundance: few
d_gene: NA
v_gene: TRBV10-3

CDR3aa: CASTRNENTEAFF
CDR3nt: TGTGCCAGCACCAGAAACGAAAACACTGAAGCTTTCTTT
j_gene: TRBJ1-1
abundance: NA
d_gene: NA
v_gene: TRBV2

CDR3aa: CASRGQANTGELFF
CDR3nt: TGTGCCAGCAGGGGACAGGCGAACACCGGGGAGCTGTTTTTT
j_gene: TRBJ2-2
abundance: NA
d_gene: TRBD1
v_gene: TRBV27

CDR3aa: CSVVQGARLGYTF
CDR3nt: TGCAGCGTTGTGCAGGGCGCGCGCCTCGGCTACACCTTC
j_gene: TRBJ1-2
abundance: NA
d_gene: NA
v_gene: TRBV29-1

CDR3aa: CASILQDLAGGETQYF
CDR3nt: TGTGCCAGCATCCTACAAGACCTAGCGGGCGGAGAGACCCAGTACTTC
j_gene: TRBJ2-5
abundance: NA
d_gene: TRBD2
v_gene: TRBV7-9

CDR3aa: CASSENVYRSEAFF
CDR3nt: TGTGCCAGCAGTGAAAACGTGTATCGTTCTGAAGCTTTCTTT
j_gene: TRBJ1-1
abundance: few
d_gene: NA
v_gene: TRBV6-1

CDR3aa: CAWTRGTDTQYF
CDR3nt: TGTGCCTGGACCCGGGGCACAGATACGCAGTATTTT
j_gene: TRBJ2-3
abundance: NA
d_gene: NA
v_gene: TRBV30

CDR3aa: CASSSSGRSYEQYF
CDR3nt: TGTGCCAGCAGTTCTAGCGGGAGGTCCTACGAGCAGTACTTC
j_gene: TRBJ2-7
abundance: NA
d_gene: TRBD2
v_gene: TRBV7-6

CDR3aa: CASSLTGQGAYEQYF
CDR3nt: TGTGCCAGCAGCTTAACGGGACAGGGGGCCTACGAGCAGTACTTC
j_gene: TRBJ2-7
abundance: NA
d_gene: TRBD1
v_gene: TRBV7-2

CDR3aa: CASSSEGAEQYF
CDR3nt: TGCGCCAGCAGCTCGGAGGGGGCCGAGCAGTACTTC
j_gene: TRBJ2-7
abundance: once
d_gene: NA
v_gene: TRBV5-1

CDR3aa: CAWSPAGGAAGEQFF
CDR3nt: TGTGCCTGGAGTCCCGCGGGGGGAGCCGCGGGGGAGCAGTTCTTC
j_gene: TRBJ2-1
abundance: NA
d_gene: TRBD2
v_gene: TRBV30

CDR3aa: CASSLVMGEGNIQYF
CDR3nt: TGCGCCAGCAGCTTGGTAATGGGGGAAGGGAACATTCAGTACTTC
j_gene: TRBJ2-4
abundance: NA
d_gene: NA
v_gene: TRBV5-1

CDR3aa: CASSLSPESYEQYF
CDR3nt: TGTGCCAGCAGTTTATCTCCTGAGAGCTACGAGCAGTACTTC
j_gene: TRBJ2-7
abundance: NA
d_gene: NA
v_gene: TRBV27

CDR3aa: CASSRSGTNTGELFF
CDR3nt: TGTGCCAGCAGCCGTAGCGGGACGAACACCGGGGAGCTGTTTTTT
j_gene: TRBJ2-2
abundance: NA
d_gene: TRBD2
v_gene: TRBV11-3

CDR3aa: CASSPSNTGTGAYEQYF
CDR3nt: TGTGCCAGCTCACCATCAAATACCGGGACAGGGGCCTACGAGCAGTACTTC
j_gene: TRBJ2-7
abundance: once
d_gene: TRBD1
v_gene: TRBV18

CDR3aa: CASSLIGSDQKAPRDTQYF
CDR3nt: TGTGCCAGCAGCTTAATTGGGTCGGACCAGAAAGCCCCCAGAGATACGCAGTATTTT
j_gene: TRBJ2-3
abundance: NA
d_gene: NA
v_gene: TRBV7-3

CDR3aa: CASSLAIGGGYEQYF
CDR3nt: TGTGCCAGCAGCTTAGCAATAGGAGGGGGCTACGAGCAGTACTTC
j_gene: TRBJ2-7
abundance: NA
d_gene: NA
v_gene: TRBV11-1

CDR3aa: CASSEYPGLESSYEQYF
CDR3nt: TGTGCCAGCAGCGAATACCCGGGACTTGAAAGCTCCTACGAGCAGTACTTC
j_gene: TRBJ2-7
abundance: NA
d_gene: NA
v_gene: TRBV21-1

CDR3aa: CASRGYGTANTGELFF
CDR3nt: TGTGCCAGCAGGGGGTACGGGACAGCGAACACCGGGGAGCTGTTTTTT
j_gene: TRBJ2-2
abundance: NA
d_gene: TRBD1
v_gene: TRBV2

CDR3aa: CASSFRTSLRYGYTF
CDR3nt: TGTGCCAGCAGTTTTCGGACATCCCTCCGGTATGGCTACACCTTC
j_gene: TRBJ1-2
abundance: NA
d_gene: NA
v_gene: TRBV2

CDR3aa: CASSPLSSNTEAFF
CDR3nt: TGCGCCAGCAGCCCCCTGTCCTCCAACACTGAAGCTTTCTTT
j_gene: TRBJ1-1
abundance: NA
d_gene: NA
v_gene: TRBV5-1

CDR3aa: CASSPYGLVGGDNEQFF
CDR3nt: TGTGCCAGTAGTCCGTACGGACTAGTCGGGGGGGACAATGAGCAGTTCTTC
j_gene: TRBJ2-1
abundance: once
d_gene: TRBD2
v_gene: TRBV19

CDR3aa: CASSSNRDPREAFF
CDR3nt: TGTGCCAGCAGTTCTAACAGGGATCCCCGGGAAGCTTTCTTT
j_gene: TRBJ1-1
abundance: NA
d_gene: NA
v_gene: TRBV27

CDR3aa: CASSYGRRMNTEAFF
CDR3nt: TGTGCCAGCAGTTACGGGCGGAGAATGAACACTGAAGCTTTCTTT
j_gene: TRBJ1-1
abundance: NA
d_gene: NA
v_gene: TRBV6-6

CDR3aa: CASLPAGTSSYEQYF
CDR3nt: TGTGCCTCTCTCCCGGCGGGCACGTCCTCCTACGAGCAGTACTTC
j_gene: TRBJ2-7
abundance: NA
d_gene: NA
v_gene: TRBV25-1

CDR3aa: CASSQGRVNTEAFF
CDR3nt: TGTGCCAGCAGCCAAGGACGGGTGAACACTGAAGCTTTCTTT
j_gene: TRBJ1-1
abundance: NA
d_gene: NA
v_gene: TRBV14

CDR3aa: CASSIGLAGVELFF
CDR3nt: TGTGCCAGTAGTATTGGGCTAGCTGGAGTGGAGCTGTTTTTT
j_gene: TRBJ2-2
abundance: NA
d_gene: NA
v_gene: TRBV19

CDR3aa: CASSPGSGSIDEQFF
CDR3nt: TGTGCCAGCAGCCCTGGGAGCGGGAGTATCGATGAGCAGTTCTTC
j_gene: TRBJ2-1
abundance: NA
d_gene: TRBD2
v_gene: TRBV7-9

CDR3aa: CASSREGAGGYEQYF
CDR3nt: TGTGCCAGCAGCCGGGAGGGGGCAGGGGGCTACGAGCAGTACTTC
j_gene: TRBJ2-7
abundance: NA
d_gene: NA
v_gene: TRBV27

CDR3aa: CASSIQHFYGYTF
CDR3nt: TGTGCCAGTAGTATACAGCACTTCTATGGCTACACCTTC
j_gene: TRBJ1-2
abundance: medium-sized
d_gene: NA
v_gene: TRBV19

CDR3aa: CASSEGWLRNEQFF
CDR3nt: TGTGCCAGCAGTGAAGGGTGGCTCCGTAATGAGCAGTTCTTC
j_gene: TRBJ2-1
abundance: once
d_gene: NA
v_gene: TRBV6-1

CDR3aa: CASSPVGSQGAQAFF
CDR3nt: TGTGCCAGCAGCCCGGTGGGGTCACAGGGGGCGCAAGCTTTCTTT
j_gene: TRBJ1-1
abundance: NA
d_gene: TRBD1
v_gene: TRBV7-2

CDR3aa: CASAGGDGGGYTF
CDR3nt: TGCGCCAGCGCTGGGGGCGACGGTGGAGGCTACACCTTC
j_gene: TRBJ1-2
abundance: few
d_gene: NA
v_gene: TRBV5-1

CDR3aa: CASSLRLGSGSRYEQYF
CDR3nt: TGTGCCAGCAGTTTACGGTTGGGGAGCGGGAGTAGATACGAGCAGTACTTC
j_gene: TRBJ2-7
abundance: NA
d_gene: TRBD2
v_gene: TRBV27

CDR3aa: CASTSGGYYEQYF
CDR3nt: TGTGCCAGCACTAGCGGGGGATACTACGAGCAGTACTTC
j_gene: TRBJ2-7
abundance: NA
d_gene: TRBD2
v_gene: TRBV28

CDR3aa: CASSQGQGHGYTF
CDR3nt: TGTGCCAGCAGCCAGGGACAGGGCCATGGCTACACCTTC
j_gene: TRBJ1-2
abundance: NA
d_gene: TRBD1
v_gene: TRBV14